Listed below are T cell receptor beta chains from one sample, sequenced in a study of cytomegalovirus exposure and HLA in healthy donors. The data were produced by immunoSEQ multiplex PCR, yet TCRdb's version contains in-frame clones alone and is incomplete. The sample comprises 150,000 to 200,000 clones, about 75% of which are singletons, and roughly 7% rests with the top ten. Material for sequencing was PBMCs. The receptors were gathered from a male donor in good health and CMV-seropositive. Each CDR3 is given with its conserved first and last residue. The D gene is left open where the match is weak. Clone size is not always given. Where it is, it says once, few, many or a class for expanded clones.

j_call: TRBJ1-1; v_call: TRBV9; clone_size: few; d_call: -; cdr3_nt: TGTGCCAGCAGCGTAGTGAGCGGAAACACTGAAGCTTTCTTT; cdr3_aa: CASSVVSGNTEAFF
j_call: TRBJ2-3; v_call: TRBV25-1; clone_size: -; d_call: TRBD1; cdr3_nt: TGTGCCAGCAGTGAATTCCCTCCGGGACAGGGGATAACAGATACGCAGTATTTT; cdr3_aa: CASSEFPPGQGITDTQYF
j_call: TRBJ1-1; v_call: TRBV30; clone_size: -; d_call: -; cdr3_nt: TGTGCCTGGAGTTTCAGGATTAACACTGAAGCTTTCTTT; cdr3_aa: CAWSFRINTEAFF
j_call: TRBJ2-5; v_call: TRBV4-1; clone_size: -; d_call: -; cdr3_nt: TGCGCCAGCAGCCCCTTCGCAAGGGGGACCCAGTACTTC; cdr3_aa: CASSPFARGTQYF
j_call: TRBJ1-2; v_call: TRBV9; clone_size: -; d_call: TRBD1; cdr3_nt: TGTGCCAGCAGCGTTGCAGGGGGCGCAGGCTATGGCTACACCTTC; cdr3_aa: CASSVAGGAGYGYTF
j_call: TRBJ2-3; v_call: TRBV9; clone_size: -; d_call: -; cdr3_nt: TGTGCCAGCAGCCCCCGAGGGTTCGATACGCAGTATTTT; cdr3_aa: CASSPRGFDTQYF
j_call: TRBJ1-1; v_call: TRBV15; clone_size: -; d_call: -; cdr3_nt: TGTGCCACCAGCAGAGATTATGGAGGAAACACTGAAGCTTTCTTT; cdr3_aa: CATSRDYGGNTEAFF
j_call: TRBJ2-1; v_call: TRBV5-1; clone_size: few; d_call: TRBD1; cdr3_nt: TGCGCCAGCAGCTTCGGGACAGGGAACTACAATGAGCAGTTCTTC; cdr3_aa: CASSFGTGNYNEQFF
j_call: TRBJ1-4; v_call: TRBV11-2; clone_size: -; d_call: -; cdr3_nt: TGTGCCAGCAGCCCGTCGGGTGGCGATGAAAAACTGTTTTTT; cdr3_aa: CASSPSGGDEKLFF
j_call: TRBJ1-1; v_call: TRBV2; clone_size: -; d_call: -; cdr3_nt: TGTGCCAGCAGTGAACAGGGACTCGGGACTGAAGCTTTCTTT; cdr3_aa: CASSEQGLGTEAFF
j_call: TRBJ1-2; v_call: TRBV9; clone_size: -; d_call: -; cdr3_nt: TGTGCCAGCAGCGTAGGACGAGCGCCCGTAAGATACACCTTC; cdr3_aa: CASSVGRAPVRYTF
j_call: TRBJ1-3; v_call: TRBV19; clone_size: -; d_call: TRBD1; cdr3_nt: TGTGCCACCAAGGGACAGCCCTTCTCTGGAAACACCATATATTTT; cdr3_aa: CATKGQPFSGNTIYF
j_call: TRBJ2-1; v_call: TRBV6-4; clone_size: -; d_call: -; cdr3_nt: TGTGCCAGCAGTGTTGGCGGGTGGGGAGGCAATGAGCAGTTCTTC; cdr3_aa: CASSVGGWGGNEQFF
j_call: TRBJ2-1; v_call: TRBV9; clone_size: -; d_call: TRBD1; cdr3_nt: TGTGCCAGCAGCGCGGACAGGGGGGACAATGAGCAGTTCTTC; cdr3_aa: CASSADRGDNEQFF
j_call: TRBJ2-5; v_call: TRBV9; clone_size: -; d_call: TRBD1; cdr3_nt: TGTGCCAGCAGCGTAGAGTGGACAGGGAGAAGGGCCCAGTACTTC; cdr3_aa: CASSVEWTGRRAQYF
j_call: TRBJ2-1; v_call: TRBV27; clone_size: -; d_call: -; cdr3_nt: TGTGCCAGCCCCCTCAGCGTTCATAAAGGGGAAGATGAGCAGTTCTTC; cdr3_aa: CASPLSVHKGEDEQFF
j_call: TRBJ2-7; v_call: TRBV28; clone_size: once; d_call: -; cdr3_nt: TGTGCCAGCAGTCAACCAGGAGGGCGGGCCTACGAGCAGTACTTC; cdr3_aa: CASSQPGGRAYEQYF
j_call: TRBJ1-4; v_call: TRBV7-2; clone_size: once; d_call: TRBD1; cdr3_nt: TGTGCCAGCAGCTTAGATCCCGGGACAGGGGTAAAACTGTTTTTT; cdr3_aa: CASSLDPGTGVKLFF
j_call: TRBJ1-1; v_call: TRBV30; clone_size: -; d_call: -; cdr3_nt: TGTGCCGGAATATTACGGGAGAACACTGAAGCTTTCTTT; cdr3_aa: CAGILRENTEAFF
j_call: TRBJ2-2; v_call: TRBV10-2; clone_size: -; d_call: -; cdr3_nt: TGCGCCAGCAGTGAGTCCCAAGCGTGGGAGCTGTTTTTT; cdr3_aa: CASSESQAWELFF
j_call: TRBJ1-3; v_call: TRBV6-5; clone_size: -; d_call: TRBD1; cdr3_nt: TGTGCCAGCAGGACAGGGTTTGGAAACACCATATATTTT; cdr3_aa: CASRTGFGNTIYF
j_call: TRBJ2-1; v_call: TRBV5-4; clone_size: -; d_call: TRBD2; cdr3_nt: TGTGCCAGCAGCTCCCTTAAGCGGGGGGATCACAATGAGCAGTTCTTC; cdr3_aa: CASSSLKRGDHNEQFF
j_call: TRBJ2-7; v_call: TRBV4-3; clone_size: -; d_call: TRBD2; cdr3_nt: TGCGCCAGCAGCCAAGACGGGAGGTCCTACGAGCAGTACTTC; cdr3_aa: CASSQDGRSYEQYF
j_call: TRBJ1-1; v_call: TRBV18; clone_size: few; d_call: TRBD1; cdr3_nt: TGTGCCAGCTCACCAGGACAGGGTATGAACACTGAAGCTTTCTTT; cdr3_aa: CASSPGQGMNTEAFF